Presented here are 22 T cell receptor beta chains from one specimen sequenced in a study of blood T cell repertoires in COVID-19 (dated by TCRdb to about 2020). Receptors were amplified or captured by the immunoSEQ multiplex PCR assay. The immuneACCESS repertoire file appears here via TCRdb, limited to in-frame rearrangements. These files lack a portion of the clones; in checked studies, under half of the deficit traces to unresolved V genes, and the cause of the others is not known. The sample contains fewer than 200,000 clones, around 85% of them found a single time. The ten largest clones take up 1% to 1.5% of the sample. The sample was peripheral blood. These receptors originate from a man aged 55 to 70 who had recovered from COVID-19.

The sample holds one count of this clone. The CDR3 DNA reads as TGCGCCAGCAGCTCACAGGGGGGCGGTGAAAAACTGTTTTTT. It specifies CASSSQGGGEKLFF. The rearrangement uses TRBV5-1 and TRBJ1-4, with 8 nucleotides matching TRBD1. J lost 7 bases, V lost 3 bases, and 5 bases had no gene match. This CDR3 is 14 amino acids long. Germline V gives CDR1 SGHRS, CDR2 YFSETQ.

The chain carries TRBV6-5 and TRBJ2-3, with D uncertain. This CDR3 is 14 amino acids long. V was trimmed by 8 bases and J by 3 bases, leaving 15 bases between them. CDR1 is MNHEY, CDR2 SVGAGI, per germline. Here the CDR3 DNA reads TGTGCCAGCCGATTTTCAACCCGGACAGATACGCAGTATTTT. This codes for CASRFSTRTDTQYF.

This clone was observed a single time. This chain links TRBV7-2 with TRBJ2-7; 8 nucleotides match TRBD1. Germline V gene sequence: CDR1 SGHTA, CDR2 FQGNSA. There are 14 residues in the CDR3. V shed 5 bases, J shed 0 bases, and the junction held 3 bases outside the gene matches. This CDR3 reads CASSQQGDSYEQYF. CDR3 sequence (DNA): TGTGCCAGCAGCCAACAGGGGGACTCCTACGAGCAGTACTTC.

The chain uses TRBV7-8 and TRBJ2-7, with 7 positions matching TRBD2. V lost 5 bases and J lost 9; bases outside the gene matches: 10. The CDR3 is 13 residues long. Looked up from germline, CDR1 is SGHVS and CDR2 is FQNEAQ. The CDR3 here is CASSLMGEGVQYF. The DNA for the CDR3 is TGTGCCAGCAGCCTCATGGGGGAGGGAGTGCAGTACTTC.

The CDR3 is CASSTWDRPNSPLHF. CDR3 bases: TGTGCCAGTAGTACATGGGACAGGCCAAATTCACCCCTCCACTTT. The rearrangement links TRBV19 to TRBJ1-6; 8 positions agree with TRBD1. Germline CDR1 and CDR2: LNHDA and SQIVND (reference sequence). This CDR3 has 15 amino acids. After removal of 4 bases from V and 7 bases from J, the junction contained 6 bases not matched to a gene.

The V gene is TRBV4-2, the J gene TRBJ1-1; no clear D gene. This CDR3 region has 13 residues. V was shortened by 1 base and J by 5 bases, with 8 bases between the two germline ends. Germline assignment: CDR1 LGHNA and CDR2 YNFKEQ. This chain's CDR3 is CASSQGEGTEAFF. The DNA for the CDR3 is TGTGCCAGCAGCCAAGGGGAGGGTACTGAAGCTTTCTTT.

The rearrangement uses TRBV30 and TRBJ1-1; 7 bases agree with TRBD1. V gave up 3 bases and J gave up 8 bases; unmatched junction bases: 6. Germline assignment: CDR1 GTSNPN and CDR2 SVGIG (reference sequence). This CDR3 spans 12 amino acids. The CDR3 reads CAWSPGQAEAFF. CDR3 DNA: TGTGCCTGGAGCCCAGGACAGGCCGAAGCTTTCTTT.

The V and J genes are TRBV6-4 and TRBJ1-6; TRBD1 might be the D (6 bases). V lost 6 bases to trimming and J lost 0 bases, with 12 bases between them. The length of the CDR3 is 16 residues. Germline V CDR1 and CDR2: MRHNA, SNTAGT. DNA for the CDR3: TGTGCCAGCAGAGAAACAGGGAGCTCCTATAATTCACCCCTCCACTTT. Amino acid sequence: CASRETGSSYNSPLHF.

This clone was detected only a few times. The rearrangement links TRBV6-5 to TRBJ1-5, with TRBD1 matching 8 bases. The CDR3 length is 14 residues. The germline V gene encodes CDR1 MNHEY and CDR2 SVGAGI. After removal of 6 bases from V and 7 bases from J, the junction contained 8 bases not matched to a gene. CDR3 sequence reads: CASRQQGEGQPQHF. The CDR3, as DNA: TGTGCCAGCAGACAACAGGGGGAAGGACAGCCCCAGCATTTT.

The chain employs TRBV7-2 and TRBJ2-3; D uncertain. V was cut by 10 bases and J by 1 base, with 15 bases left in between. Germline V gene data show CDR1 as SGHTA and CDR2 as FQGNSA. The CDR3 runs 14 residues. The CDR3 DNA sequence: TGTGCCACCCTTGGGCAGTTTGGCACAGATACGCAGTATTTT. Translated: CATLGQFGTDTQYF.

For the CDR3, the DNA is TGTGCCATCAGTGGGACTGGTACAAACTATGGCTACACCTTC. Amino acids: CAISGTGTNYGYTF. The rearrangement joins TRBV10-3 to TRBJ1-2; D remains ambiguous. CDR1 is ENHRY, CDR2 SYGVKD, per germline. V gave up 4 bases and J gave up 2 bases, with 11 bases separating them. The CDR3 is made up of 14 amino acids.

This clone was detected only once. The chain employs TRBV19 and TRBJ2-1; 7 bases align to TRBD2. Germline trimming cut 3 bases from V and 9 bases from J; bases unmatched to any gene: 5. CDR1 is LNHDA, CDR2 SQIVND, per germline (reference sequence). This CDR3 contains 13 residues. Written as DNA, the CDR3 is TGTGCCAGTAGTATGGGGAGGGTTGGTGAGCAGTTCTTC. It yields the protein CASSMGRVGEQFF.

This chain links TRBV6-2 or TRBV6-3 with TRBJ1-2, with a tentative D call TRBD1 (5 bases). This CDR3 is built from 15 residues. Germline V lookup: CDR1 MNHEY, CDR2 SVGEGT. V lost 0 bases and J lost 2, with 10 bases in between. Here the CDR3 reads CASSYSAGPNYGYTF. In DNA, the CDR3 is TGTGCCAGCAGTTACTCGGCAGGGCCAAACTATGGCTACACCTTC.

The chain carries TRBV30 and TRBJ1-4; tentative D call: TRBD1 (5 bases). Looked up from germline, CDR1 is GTSNPN and CDR2 is SVGIG (reference sequence). The CDR3 is 16 amino acids. Trimming took 2 bases from V and 5 from J, leaving 18 bases between them. The CDR3 nucleotides read TGTGCCTGGAGTACACCTGACAGTTTCCTAAATGAAAAACTGTTTTTT. Translation: CAWSTPDSFLNEKLFF.

This rearrangement joins TRBV28 to TRBJ2-7, with a possible D match to TRBD1 (6 bases). CDR1 MDHEN and CDR2 SYDVKM come from the germline V gene. This CDR3 has 11 residues. Trimming took off 6 bases at V and 3 bases at J, with 6 bases between the two ends. The CDR3 spells CASRQGYEQYF. The CDR3 DNA reads as TGTGCCAGCAGACAGGGCTACGAGCAGTACTTC.

This clone appeared a few times. This sequence joins TRBV25-1 and TRBJ1-1; weak D call: TRBD1 (6 bases). The CDR3 covers 15 residues. The ends were cut back, 8 bases at V and 1 base at J, with 17 bases in the middle. The V gene's germline CDR1 is MGHDK and CDR2 SYGVNS. CDR3 nucleotide sequence: TGTGCCAGCGCGAACACAGGGTTTCCGAACACTGAAGCTTTCTTT. Translated: CASANTGFPNTEAFF.

This chain uses TRBV29-1 with TRBJ2-5; 8 nucleotides align to TRBD1. Germline assignment: CDR1 SQVTM and CDR2 ANQGSEA. The CDR3 length is 14 residues. V lost 7 bases to trimming and J lost 1 base; unmatched junction nucleotides: 8. CDR3 sequence reads: CSETTTGGQETQYF. The CDR3 DNA reads as TGCAGCGAGACAACTACAGGGGGCCAAGAGACCCAGTACTTC.

The chain is built from TRBV7-8 and TRBJ1-1, with D unclear. V gave up 5 bases and J gave up 4 bases, with 11 bases separating them. Germline CDR1 SGHVS, CDR2 FQNEAQ. The CDR3 sequence is 13 residues long. The CDR3 DNA follows: TGTGCCAGCAGCCAAGCCAGGATCACTGAAGCTTTCTTT. It codes for CASSQARITEAFF.

The V gene is TRBV20-1, the J gene TRBJ1-5; possibly TRBD1 for D (5 bases). The ends were cut back, 3 bases at V and 7 bases at J, with 16 bases in the middle. Germline-derived CDR1 and CDR2 are DFQATT and SNEGSKA (reference sequence). CDR3 length: 14 amino acids. The CDR3 coding sequence is TGCAGTGCTAGTTCAGGGAGGGGTGGCCAGCCCCAGCATTTT. The encoded protein is CSASSGRGGQPQHF.

The chain is built from TRBV7-2 and TRBJ2-5; 8 nucleotides match TRBD2. The V gene's germline CDR1 is SGHTA and CDR2 FQGNSA. V shed 1 base and J 5 bases; nucleotides not matched to a gene: 0. The CDR3 covers 13 residues. CDR3 loop: CASSLGLAETQYF. The CDR3, as DNA: TGTGCCAGCAGCTTAGGACTAGCGGAGACCCAGTACTTC.

V is TRBV2 and J is TRBJ1-5; the D gene is possibly TRBD1 (6 bases). Trimming pared 5 bases from V and 3 bases from J, leaving 14 bases between. Germline lookup yields CDR1 SNHLY and CDR2 FYNNEI. The CDR3 length is 15 residues. CDR3 nucleotide sequence: TGTGCCAGCAGTTCACAGGGTCCGGTCAATCAGCCCCAGCATTTT. This gives the protein CASSSQGPVNQPQHF.

The chain links TRBV7-2 to TRBJ1-4, with a possible D match to TRBD1 (6 bases). Germline V gene data show CDR1 as SGHTA and CDR2 as FQGNSA. Trimming took 6 bases from V and 8 from J, leaving 16 bases between them. The CDR3 sequence is 14 residues long. CDR3 sequence (DNA): TGTGCCAGCAGTACACATACAGGGAGCGAAAAACTGTTTTTT. It encodes CASSTHTGSEKLFF.